This T cell receptor beta chain was recovered during a study of cytomegalovirus exposure and HLA in healthy donors. Donors were nominally healthy when sampled, though unrecorded immune exposures were likely. There are 13 residues in the CDR3. The trim removed 5 bases at V and 8 bases at J, leaving 6 bases unmatched. The germline V gene encodes CDR1 LNHNV and CDR2 YYDKDF (reference sequence). The primer mix had 60 Vbeta and 13 Jbeta primers. Sequenced by immunoSEQ multiplex PCR; TCRdb stores in-frame clones only, minus some. The sample includes 100,000 to 150,000 clones, around 80% of them seen just once. This clone appeared once.

The V gene is TRBV15, the J gene TRBJ2-1; 7 nucleotides line up with TRBD2. Specimen: PBMCs. The source of this sequence is a man aged 25-45 years in good health and CMV-seronegative. CDR3 in amino acids: CATSSPTSDEQFF. CDR3 bases: TGTGCCACCAGCTCCCCTACTAGCGATGAGCAGTTCTTC. Based on the CDR3 plus reference TRBV15 and TRBJ2-1, the full variable domain is DAMVIQNPRYQVTQFGKPVTLSCSQTLNHNVMYWYQQKSSQAPKLLFHYYDKDFNNEADTPDNFQSRRPNTSFCFLDIRSPGLGDTAMYLCATSSPTSDEQFFGPGTRLTVL.